This T cell receptor (beta chain) was captured by sequencing in a study of PD-1 blockade in classical Hodgkin lymphoma. This clone was seen a single time. Its antigen is currently unknown. The V gene lost 0 bases and the J gene lost 5 bases, with 13 bases spanning the gap. Germline lookup yields CDR1 MNHEY and CDR2 SVGAGI. This CDR3 has 16 residues. This sample's time point: cycle 4 day 1 (C4D1), after less than 7 weeks of nivolumab. Every patient experienced relapse after autologous stem cell transplantation, and brentuximab vedotin exposure varied. Study-wide points: Diversity similar to that of newly diagnosed patients was seen at baseline in complete responders.

Sequenced by immunoSEQ multiplex PCR; TCRdb stores in-frame clones only, minus some. In the table there are approximately 96,000 clones, just over 90% of which are singletons. This chain joins TRBV6-5 and TRBJ1-4; D unresolved. This sample comprised peripheral blood mononuclear cells (PBMCs), obtained before the fourth cycle of nivolumab. The sequence came from a human donor with classical Hodgkin lymphoma. The CDR3 coding sequence is TGTGCCAGCAGTTACTCGACTGGGCAGTCCAATGAAAAACTGTTTTTT. This sequence encodes CASSYSTGQSNEKLFF.